Shown below are 10 T cell receptor beta chains from a single sample sequenced in a study of shared clonotypes between healthy human individuals. Sequencing was performed with immunoSEQ multiplex PCR; in TCRdb, only in-frame clones are kept and a portion is missing. This repertoire shows 2 million to 2.5 million clones, over 90% found once; its top ten account for 0.35% to 0.45%. The sample was naive CD4+ T cells from PBMCs. Noted subset: CD45RA+ positively selected. These receptors originate from a man younger than 35 in good health. Some clones in this sample may be carry-over from other donors' samples.

V usage is TRBV5-6 and J usage is TRBJ2-2; D might be TRBD2 (6 bases). Trimming removed 4 bases at V and 6 bases at J, with 19 bases between. From germline, CDR1 is SGHDT and CDR2 YYEEEE. The CDR3 runs to 16 residues. The CDR3 nucleotides read TGTGCCAGCAGCCCCCCCAGACTAGTTTATTCCGGGGAGCTGTTTTTT. It encodes CASSPPRLVYSGELFF.

V usage is TRBV28 and J usage is TRBJ1-2, with D possibly TRBD1 on 5 matching bases. Trimming took off 7 bases at V and 5 bases at J, with 23 bases between the two ends. This CDR3 is 16 amino acids long. Per germline, CDR1 MDHEN and CDR2 SYDVKM. CDR3 residues: CASISWGGSGEYGYTF. The CDR3 coding sequence is TGTGCCAGCATTTCGTGGGGGGGATCGGGAGAGTATGGCTACACCTTC.

This clone was recorded once. The chain employs TRBV4-1 and TRBJ1-1, with D unresolved. Germline values: CDR1 MGHRA, CDR2 YSYEKL. V was trimmed by 1 base and J by 1 base, leaving 16 bases between them. This CDR3 is 17 amino acids long. The CDR3 reads CASSQGLPSRRNTEAFF. In DNA form, the CDR3 reads TGCGCCAGCAGCCAAGGACTTCCTTCTCGTAGGAACACTGAAGCTTTCTTT.

The V call is TRBV30, the J call TRBJ2-1; 7 bases are a match to TRBD1. The CDR3 spans 13 residues. Germline CDR1 and CDR2: GTSNPN and SVGIG (reference sequence). Trimming cost V 4 bases and J 3 bases; bases outside gene matches: 3. Written as DNA, the CDR3 is TGTGCCTGGACGGGACAGTTCTACAATGAGCAGTTCTTC. It translates to CAWTGQFYNEQFF.

V gene TRBV7-9 combines with J gene TRBJ1-3, with D possibly being TRBD1 (6 bases). Trimming stripped 1 base from V and 7 bases from J, with 23 bases between. CDR1 and CDR2 (germline): SEHNR, FQNEAQ (reference sequence). The CDR3 contains 18 residues. The CDR3, as DNA: TGTGCCAGCAGCTTAGATTTTGGTGGGGGCAGTTCGGCGAACACCATATATTTT. Its translation: CASSLDFGGGSSANTIYF.

The chain couples TRBV6-4 to TRBJ2-1; TRBD2 matches 12 bases. Unmatched junction bases numbered 9, after V lost 4 bases and J lost 8 bases. From germline, CDR1 is MRHNA and CDR2 SNTAGT. CDR3 size: 16 residues. The CDR3 here is CASSVLAGGPGDEQFF. The CDR3 nucleotides are TGTGCCAGCAGTGTTCTAGCGGGAGGGCCGGGAGATGAGCAGTTCTTC.

The chain employs TRBV7-9 and TRBJ2-7; TRBD2 aligns across 9 bases. The CDR3 runs to 15 residues. J gave up 6 bases and V 11 bases, and 17 bases lay outside the gene matches. The germline gives CDR1 SEHNR, CDR2 FQNEAQ (reference sequence). The CDR3 reads CAALKGAGGPSEQYF. The DNA of the CDR3 is TGTGCCGCTTTGAAGGGGGCGGGAGGGCCCTCCGAGCAGTACTTC. The whole variable domain, filled in from reference TRBV7-9 and TRBJ2-7, reads DTGVSQNPRHKITKRGQNVTFRCDPISEHNRLYWYRQTLGQGPEFLTYFQNEAQLEKSRLLSDRFSAERPKGSFSTLEIQRTEQGDSAMYLCAALKGAGGPSEQYFGPGTRLTVT.

The chain employs TRBV27 and TRBJ1-5; possibly TRBD1 for D (6 bases). CDR3 length equals 16 residues. CDR1 and CDR2 (germline): MNHEY, SMNVEV (reference sequence). V lost 2 bases to trimming and J lost 7 bases, with 18 bases between them. DNA for the CDR3: TGTGCCAGCAGTTTAGGGCAGGGGTACGGGGCGCAGCCCCAGCATTTT. This codes for CASSLGQGYGAQPQHF.

In its sample, this clone was seen a few times. The genes are TRBV30 and TRBJ1-1; perhaps TRBD1 as D (5 bases). From germline, CDR1 is GTSNPN and CDR2 SVGIG (reference sequence). The CDR3 totals 13 residues. The V end lost 3 bases, the J end lost 5 bases, and 13 bases lay between the germline ends. Written as DNA, the CDR3 is TGTGCCTGGAGCTTACTCGGGGGTACTGAAGCTTTCTTT. Encoded protein: CAWSLLGGTEAFF.

The chain combines TRBV11-2 with TRBJ2-7, with D perhaps TRBD2 (5 bases). Germline V gene lookup returns CDR1 SGHAT and CDR2 FQNNGV. Trimming pared 5 bases from V and 2 bases from J, leaving 19 bases between. The CDR3 extends over 16 amino acids. CDR3 sequence: CASSHIPPRETYEQYF. The CDR3 DNA sequence: TGTGCCAGCAGCCACATCCCCCCCCGGGAAACCTACGAGCAGTACTTC. Full variable domain (rest looked up from reference TRBV11-2 and TRBJ2-7): EAGVAQSPRYKIIEKRQSVAFWCNPISGHATLYWYQQILGQGPKLLIQFQNNGVVDDSQLPKDRFSAERLKGVDSTLKIQPAKLEDSAVYLCASSHIPPRETYEQYFGPGTRLTVT.